This T cell receptor (beta chain) derives from a study of siplizumab effects on memory and regulatory T cells. Study-level findings and limits: Confirmation that proliferating Tregs from siplizumab cultures had suppressive function was not obtained. Among sequences traceable to unstimulated CD4+ memory cells, alloreactive ones were significantly reduced by siplizumab.

As regards this clone: The antigen remains unidentified.

Germline V CDR1 and CDR2: SEHNR, FQNEAQ (reference sequence). CDR3 length: 16 amino acids. The V and J ends lost 5 bases and 4 bases, in that order; junction bases with no gene match: 9. Per sample, the assay covered about 10^5 TCR templates. The repertoire was sequenced with immunoSEQ multiplex PCR; TCRdb's copy has only in-frame clones and lacks some. Of 94,000 or so clones in the sample, 93% are singletons; the top ten hold approximately 7.1%. This chain links TRBV7-9 with TRBJ2-5; 11 bases agree with TRBD2. This clonotype was sampled from a human donor in good health. Sequencing was done on a sample of CD8+ T cells sorted from blood. CDR3 bases: TGTGCCAGCAGCGAGCGACTAGCGGGATGGGGAGAGACCCAGTACTTC. Amino acids: CASSERLAGWGETQYF.